This TCR beta chain is drawn from a study of blood T cell repertoires in COVID-19. The wider study: Whether acute or convalescent, the COVID-19 samples came from the United States, Italy and Spain.

There are 14 residues in the CDR3. V lost 6 bases, J lost 1 base, and 13 bases lay in between. Looked up from germline, CDR1 is KGHSH and CDR2 is LQKENI. Participants spanned ages roughly 18 to 90 years and resided in some 22 US areas. Authors' processing steps: Using reference gene primer amplification, nucleated cell counts were estimated. Repertoires were generated with immunoSEQ multiplex PCR, while TCRdb's copy carries only in-frame clones and drops some. The DNA was the basis for D and trimming; V, J and clone size are from that table. The sample holds approximately 240,000 clones; 80% to 90% are singletons and the top ten take under 4%. This clone was seen a single time.

The sequenced material came from PBMCs or T cells enriched from blood (not recorded which). The receptor's source is a woman aged 18-35 years in a cohort exposed to, infected with or recovered from COVID-19 (not recorded which). The J gene is TRBJ2-7, the V gene TRBV18; D perhaps matches TRBD1 (6 bases). Here the CDR3 DNA reads TGTGCCAGCTCCCCCGGGGACATTTCCTACGAGCAGTACTTC. Amino acid sequence: CASSPGDISYEQYF.